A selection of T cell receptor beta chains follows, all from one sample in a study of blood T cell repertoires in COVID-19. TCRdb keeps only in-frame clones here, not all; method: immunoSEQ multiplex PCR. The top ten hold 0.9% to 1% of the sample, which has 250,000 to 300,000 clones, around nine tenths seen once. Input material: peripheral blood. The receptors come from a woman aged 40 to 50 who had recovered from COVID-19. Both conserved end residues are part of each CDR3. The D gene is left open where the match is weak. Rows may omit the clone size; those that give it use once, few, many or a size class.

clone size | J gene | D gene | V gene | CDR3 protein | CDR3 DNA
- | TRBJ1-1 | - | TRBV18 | CASSPDGGPNTEAFF | TGTGCCAGCTCACCGGACGGGGGGCCGAACACTGAAGCTTTCTTT
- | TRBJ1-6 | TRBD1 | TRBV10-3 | CAISGATGDNSPLHF | TGTGCCATCAGTGGGGCGACAGGGGATAATTCACCCCTCCACTTT
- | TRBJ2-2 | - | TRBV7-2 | CASSLMGPGHNTGELFF | TGTGCCAGCAGCTTAATGGGGCCAGGCCATAACACCGGGGAGCTGTTTTTT
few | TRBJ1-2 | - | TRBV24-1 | CATSGREVRGYTF | TGTGCCACCAGTGGCAGGGAAGTGAGGGGCTACACCTTC
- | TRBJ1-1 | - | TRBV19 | CASKRALEAFF | TGTGCCAGTAAGCGGGCTTTAGAAGCTTTCTTT
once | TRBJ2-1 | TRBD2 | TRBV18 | CASSTTHREGNEQFF | TGTGCCAGCTCAACCACGCACCGGGAGGGCAATGAGCAGTTCTTC
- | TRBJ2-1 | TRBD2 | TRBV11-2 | CASSRAGEANNEQFF | TGTGCCAGCAGCCGAGCGGGAGAGGCCAACAATGAGCAGTTCTTC
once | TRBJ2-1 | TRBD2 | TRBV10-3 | CASSPPSGGTQFF | TGTGCCAGCTCCCCGCCTAGCGGGGGGACTCAGTTCTTC
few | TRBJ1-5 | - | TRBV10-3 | CATRAGNQPQHF | TGTGCCACCAGAGCTGGCAATCAGCCCCAGCATTTT
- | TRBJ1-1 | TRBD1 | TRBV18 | CASSPAQGVNTEAFF | TGTGCCAGCTCACCAGCCCAGGGGGTGAACACTGAAGCTTTCTTT
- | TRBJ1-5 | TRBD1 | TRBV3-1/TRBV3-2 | CASSQRGQTRQPQHF | TGTGCCAGCAGCCAAAGGGGGCAGACAAGGCAGCCCCAGCATTTT
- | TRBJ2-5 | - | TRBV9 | CASSVSSVGETQYF | TGTGCCAGCAGCGTCTCTAGCGTGGGGGAGACCCAGTACTTC
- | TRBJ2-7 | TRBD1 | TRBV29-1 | CSAGPTGSSYEQYF | TGCAGCGCCGGACCGACAGGGAGCTCCTACGAGCAGTACTTC
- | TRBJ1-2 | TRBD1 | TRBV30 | CAWYRGYGYTF | TGTGCCTGGTACAGGGGCTATGGCTACACCTTC
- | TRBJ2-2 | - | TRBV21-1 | CASSKESPPRTGELFF | TGTGCCAGCAGCAAAGAGTCGCCCCCGAGGACCGGGGAGCTGTTTTTT
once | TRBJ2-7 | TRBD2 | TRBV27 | CASSPLRLAGVIVSEQYF | TGTGCCAGCAGTCCCCTCCGACTAGCGGGAGTGATAGTGAGCGAGCAGTACTTC
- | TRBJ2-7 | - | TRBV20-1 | CSAPAAYEQYF | TGCAGTGCCCCCGCAGCGTACGAGCAGTACTTC
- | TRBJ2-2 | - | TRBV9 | CASSPGGPVGELFF | TGTGCCAGCAGCCCCGGGGGGCCGGTCGGGGAGCTGTTTTTT
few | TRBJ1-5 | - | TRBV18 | CASSPQYSNQPQHF | TGTGCCAGCTCACCCCAGTATAGCAATCAGCCCCAGCATTTT
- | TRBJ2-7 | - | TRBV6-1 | CASSEAGYEQYF | TGTGCCAGCAGTGAAGCCGGCTACGAGCAGTACTTC
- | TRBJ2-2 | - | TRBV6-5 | CASSYSGQRGAGELFF | TGTGCCAGCAGTTACTCTGGCCAGCGCGGGGCCGGGGAGCTGTTTTTT
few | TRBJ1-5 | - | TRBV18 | CASSPGAGGDNQPQHF | TGTGCCAGCTCACCAGGTGCGGGGGGAGATAATCAGCCCCAGCATTTT
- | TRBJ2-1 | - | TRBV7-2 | CASNRGSSYNEQFF | TGTGCCAGCAACCGGGGGAGCTCCTACAATGAGCAGTTCTTC
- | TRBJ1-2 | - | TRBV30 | CAWRGRQTYGYTF | TGTGCCTGGAGGGGTAGACAGACCTATGGCTACACCTTC